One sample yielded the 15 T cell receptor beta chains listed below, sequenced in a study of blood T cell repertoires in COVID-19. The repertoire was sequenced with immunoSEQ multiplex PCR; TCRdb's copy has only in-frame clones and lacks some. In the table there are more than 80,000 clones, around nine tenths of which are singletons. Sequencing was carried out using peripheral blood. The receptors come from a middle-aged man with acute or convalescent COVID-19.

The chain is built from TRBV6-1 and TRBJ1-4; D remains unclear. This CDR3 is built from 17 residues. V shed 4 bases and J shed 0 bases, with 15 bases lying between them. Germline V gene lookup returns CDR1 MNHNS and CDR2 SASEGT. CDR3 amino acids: CASSGVTPRSTNEKLFF. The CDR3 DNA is TGTGCCAGCAGTGGAGTGACACCGAGATCAACTAATGAAAAACTGTTTTTT.

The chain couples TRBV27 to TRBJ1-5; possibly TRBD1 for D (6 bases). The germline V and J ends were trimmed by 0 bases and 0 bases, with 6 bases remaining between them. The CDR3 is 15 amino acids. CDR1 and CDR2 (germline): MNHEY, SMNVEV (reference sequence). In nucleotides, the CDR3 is TGTGCCAGCAGTTTATCGGGGGCTAGCAATCAGCCCCAGCATTTT. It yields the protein CASSLSGASNQPQHF.

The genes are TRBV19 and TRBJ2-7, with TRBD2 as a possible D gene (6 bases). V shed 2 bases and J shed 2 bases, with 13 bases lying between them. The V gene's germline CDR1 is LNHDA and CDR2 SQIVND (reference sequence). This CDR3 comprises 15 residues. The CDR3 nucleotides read TGTGCCAGTAGTATAATGGCTAGCGAGACCTACGAGCAGTACTTC. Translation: CASSIMASETYEQYF.

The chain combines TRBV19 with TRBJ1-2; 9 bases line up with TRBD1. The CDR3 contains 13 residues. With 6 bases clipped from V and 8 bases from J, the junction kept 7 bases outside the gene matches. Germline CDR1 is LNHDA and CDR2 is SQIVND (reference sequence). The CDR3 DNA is TGTGCCAGTAGGACCGGGACAGGGAAGGGCTACACCTTC. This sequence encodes CASRTGTGKGYTF.

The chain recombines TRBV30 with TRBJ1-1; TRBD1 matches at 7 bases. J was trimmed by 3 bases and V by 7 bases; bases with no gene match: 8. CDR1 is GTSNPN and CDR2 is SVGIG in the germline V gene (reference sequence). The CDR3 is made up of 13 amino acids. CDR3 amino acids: CAFTQGEYTEAFF. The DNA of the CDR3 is TGTGCCTTCACCCAGGGGGAGTACACTGAAGCTTTCTTT.

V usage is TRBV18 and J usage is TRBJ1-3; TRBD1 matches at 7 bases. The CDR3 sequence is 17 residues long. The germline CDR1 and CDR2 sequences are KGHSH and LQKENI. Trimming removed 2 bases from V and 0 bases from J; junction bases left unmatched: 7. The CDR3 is CASSPISGQYSGNTIYF. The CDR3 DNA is TGTGCCAGCTCACCAATTTCGGGACAGTACTCTGGAAACACCATATATTTT.

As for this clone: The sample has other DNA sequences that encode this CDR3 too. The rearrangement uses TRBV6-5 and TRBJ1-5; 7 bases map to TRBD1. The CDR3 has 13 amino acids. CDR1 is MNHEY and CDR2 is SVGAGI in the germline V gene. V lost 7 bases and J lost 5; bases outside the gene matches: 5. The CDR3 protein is CASIRDSDQPQHF. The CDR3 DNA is TGTGCCAGCATACGGGACAGTGATCAGCCCCAGCATTTT.

The CDR3 bases are TGTGCCAGCAGTCGAGCGGGACGGAACACTGAAGCTTTCTTT. Amino acids: CASSRAGRNTEAFF. This chain joins TRBV6-6 and TRBJ1-1; D may be TRBD1 (5 bases). This CDR3 comprises 14 residues. Germline V gene sequence: CDR1 MNHNY, CDR2 SVGAGI (reference sequence). V was clipped by 5 bases and J by 1 base, with 11 bases between them.

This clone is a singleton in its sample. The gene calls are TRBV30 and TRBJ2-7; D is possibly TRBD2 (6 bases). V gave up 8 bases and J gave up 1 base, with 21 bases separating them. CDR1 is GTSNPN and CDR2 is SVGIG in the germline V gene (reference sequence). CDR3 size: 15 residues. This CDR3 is CAGTLDSKGSYEQYF. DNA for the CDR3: TGTGCCGGGACTCTGGACTCTAAGGGTTCCTACGAGCAGTACTTC.

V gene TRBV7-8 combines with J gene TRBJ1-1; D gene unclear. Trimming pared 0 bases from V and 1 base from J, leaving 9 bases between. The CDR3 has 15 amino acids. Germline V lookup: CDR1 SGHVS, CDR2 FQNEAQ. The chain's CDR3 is CASSLAASGNTEAFF. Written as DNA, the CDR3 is TGTGCCAGCAGCTTAGCAGCAAGCGGGAACACTGAAGCTTTCTTT.

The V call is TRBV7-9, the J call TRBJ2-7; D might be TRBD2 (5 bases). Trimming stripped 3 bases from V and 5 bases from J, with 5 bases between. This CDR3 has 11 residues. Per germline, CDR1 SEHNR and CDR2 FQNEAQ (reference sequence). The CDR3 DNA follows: TGTGCCAGCAGCTTTAGCGACGAGCAGTACTTC. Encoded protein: CASSFSDEQYF.

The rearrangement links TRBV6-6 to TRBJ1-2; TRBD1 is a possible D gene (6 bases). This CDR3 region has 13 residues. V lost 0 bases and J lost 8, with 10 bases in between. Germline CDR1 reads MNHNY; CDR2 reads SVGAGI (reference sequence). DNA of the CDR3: TGTGCCAGCAGTTACTCCCCAGGGGCGGGCTACACCTTC. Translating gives CASSYSPGAGYTF.

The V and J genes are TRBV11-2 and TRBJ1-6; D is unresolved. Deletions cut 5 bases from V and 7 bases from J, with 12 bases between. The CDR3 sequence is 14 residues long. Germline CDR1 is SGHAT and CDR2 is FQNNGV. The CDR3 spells CASSQEGLNSPLHF. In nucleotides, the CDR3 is TGTGCCAGCAGCCAAGAGGGCTTAAATTCACCCCTCCACTTT.

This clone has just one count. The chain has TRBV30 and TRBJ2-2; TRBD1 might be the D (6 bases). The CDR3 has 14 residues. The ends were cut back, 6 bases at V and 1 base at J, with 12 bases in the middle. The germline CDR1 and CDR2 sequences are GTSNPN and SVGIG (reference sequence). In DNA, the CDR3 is TGTGCCTGCTGGGGGCGGAAGAACACCGGGGAGCTGTTTTTT. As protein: CACWGRKNTGELFF.

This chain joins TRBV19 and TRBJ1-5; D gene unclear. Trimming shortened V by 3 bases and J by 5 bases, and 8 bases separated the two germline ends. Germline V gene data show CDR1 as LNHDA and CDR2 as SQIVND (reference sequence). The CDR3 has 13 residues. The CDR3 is CASSMQADQPQHF. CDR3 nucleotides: TGTGCCAGTAGTATGCAGGCAGATCAGCCCCAGCATTTT.